This T cell receptor beta chain was found in a study of graft-versus-host responses after intestinal transplantation. General study results and limits: HvG clone declines early post-transplant were associated with peak circulating GvH levels. The presence of high graft-versus-host to host-versus-graft clonal ratios in allografts characterized patients with graft-donor T cell macrochimerism.

This CDR3 contains 15 residues. Looked up from germline, CDR1 is LGHNA and CDR2 is YNFKEQ. The ends were cut back, 1 base at V and 3 bases at J, with 9 bases in the middle. Only in-frame clones appear in the TCRdb table, and some are missing; sequencing was by immunoSEQ multiplex PCR. In the table there are 90,000 or so clones, roughly 80% of which are singletons. In this sample, this clone turned up once. What it binds is unknown. This sample comprised unstimulated CD4+ T cells sorted from spleen or lymph node cells, obtained before intestinal transplant. The receptor was derived from a human donor who received an intestinal transplant. The rearrangement joins TRBV4-2 to TRBJ1-4; D possibly corresponds to TRBD1 (6 bases). The CDR3 loop is CASSQVQGPNEKLFF. The CDR3 bases are TGTGCCAGCAGCCAAGTACAGGGCCCTAATGAAAAACTGTTTTTT.